This TCR beta chain is from a study of beta chain features in type 1 diabetes. Every isolated RNA sample was fully reverse transcribed, so sequencing captured expressed TCRB transcripts. Here immunoSEQ multiplex PCR was the method, and the copy in TCRdb shows in-frame clones only, minus some. The data contain almost 350,000 clones, around a fifth of them singletons. CDR1 SNHLY and CDR2 FYNNEI come from the germline V gene. This CDR3 has 13 amino acids. V shed 3 bases and J shed 6 bases, with 9 bases lying between them. Study outcomes and limitations: Among patients with Type 1 diabetes, TCRB CDR3s were moderately but significantly shorter in every one of the four CD4+ subsets.

This clone was counted a few times. Its target is unknown. The sequenced material came from naive CD4+ T cells from blood. The receptor comes from a woman between 18 and 30 years old in good health. The V and J genes are TRBV2 and TRBJ2-1; weak D call: TRBD2 (6 bases). In DNA, the CDR3 is TGTGCCAGCAGTGACGGGGGTAGCAATGAGCAGTTCTTC. Translated, it gives CASSDGGSNEQFF.